The present T cell receptor beta chain was sequenced within a study of T cells after somatic rescue of genetic block. The CDR3 consists of 16 residues. Trimming cost V 5 bases and J 6 bases; bases outside gene matches: 8. CDR1 MGHRA and CDR2 YSYEKL come from the germline V gene. Sequencing was performed with immunoSEQ multiplex PCR; in TCRdb, only in-frame clones are kept and a portion is missing. The profile shows tens of thousands of clones, more than 80% of them singletons. Sequencing used peripheral blood mononuclear cells (PBMCs). This chain links TRBV4-1 with TRBJ2-2; 11 bases are shared with TRBD2. The TCR comes from a young woman. CDR3 coding DNA: TGCGCCAGCAGCTTCGTAGCGGGAGGGCAGCCCGGGGAGCTGTTTTTT. Encoded protein: CASSFVAGGQPGELFF.